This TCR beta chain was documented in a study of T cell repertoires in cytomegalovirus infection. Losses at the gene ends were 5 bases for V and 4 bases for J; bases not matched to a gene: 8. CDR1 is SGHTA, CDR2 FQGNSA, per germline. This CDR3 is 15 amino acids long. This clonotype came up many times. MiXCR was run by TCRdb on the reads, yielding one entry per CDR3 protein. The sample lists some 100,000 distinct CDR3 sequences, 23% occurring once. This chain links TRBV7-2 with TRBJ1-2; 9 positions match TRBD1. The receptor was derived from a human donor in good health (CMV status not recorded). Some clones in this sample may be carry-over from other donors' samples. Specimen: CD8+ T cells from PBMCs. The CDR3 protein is CASSNSRDRAYGYTF. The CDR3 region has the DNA TGTGCCAGCAGCAACTCGCGGGACAGGGCCTATGGCTACACCTTC.